Below are 2 T cell receptor beta chains sequenced from a single sample in a study of T cells after yellow fever vaccination. TCRdb fed the 5' RACE reads into MiXCR, producing one record per CDR3 protein. The table lists a few hundred thousand distinct CDR3 sequences, 7% to 9% of them singletons. Sequenced material: PBMCs, taken around 45 days after the first yellow fever vaccination. The receptors were gathered from a man younger than 35 who received the YFV17D yellow fever vaccine.

The V and J genes are TRBV5-1 and TRBJ1-2; TRBD1 matches at 7 bases. V dropped 6 bases and J dropped 6; count of bases not matched to a gene: 11. From germline, CDR1 is SGHRS and CDR2 YFSETQ. The length of the CDR3 is 14 residues. The CDR3: CASTPSRGENGYTF. The CDR3 nucleotides read TGCGCCAGCACTCCTTCCAGGGGGGAGAATGGCTACACCTTC.

The J gene is TRBJ2-5, the V gene TRBV12-3 or TRBV12-4; TRBD2 is a possible D gene (6 bases). The V end was cut by 6 bases, the J end by 1 base, with 12 bases between. CDR3 length: 14 residues. CDR3 DNA sequence: TGTGCCAGCAGGCTCCGGGACTCCCAAGAGACCCAGTACTTC. Translating it yields CASRLRDSQETQYF.